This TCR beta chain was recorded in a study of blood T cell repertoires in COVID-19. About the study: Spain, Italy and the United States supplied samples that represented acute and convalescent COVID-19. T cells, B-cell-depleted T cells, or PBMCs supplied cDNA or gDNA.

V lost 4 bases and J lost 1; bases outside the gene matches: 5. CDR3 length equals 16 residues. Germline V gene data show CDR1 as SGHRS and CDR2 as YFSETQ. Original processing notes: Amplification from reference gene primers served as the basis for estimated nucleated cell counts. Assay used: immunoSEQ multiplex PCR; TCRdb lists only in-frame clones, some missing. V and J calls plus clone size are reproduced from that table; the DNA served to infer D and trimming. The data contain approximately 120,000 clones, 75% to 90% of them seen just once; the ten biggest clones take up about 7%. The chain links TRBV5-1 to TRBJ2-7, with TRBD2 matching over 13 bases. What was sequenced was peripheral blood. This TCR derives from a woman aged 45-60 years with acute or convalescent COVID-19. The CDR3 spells CASSPPGLAGSYEQYF. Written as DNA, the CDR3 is TGCGCCAGCAGCCCGCCGGGACTAGCGGGGTCCTACGAGCAGTACTTC.